The TCR beta chain under discussion was sequenced for a study of vaccination and CD4 T cells after COVID-19. The CDR3 totals 15 residues. V shed 8 bases and J 0 bases; nucleotides not matched to a gene: 4. CDR1 and CDR2 from the germline V gene are SNHLY and FYNNEI. Regarding this clonotype: What it binds is not known.

Regarding the study as a whole: A median of 86.3% of reactive clones, in convalescent patients, became evident only post-vaccination.

Cultured CD4+ T cell DNA underwent sequencing with the Oncomine TCR Beta short-read assay. Genomic DNA was isolated from CD4+ T cells that had been cultured. TCRdb redid the calling of the PCR reads with MiXCR, one entry per CDR3 protein. The sample contains more than 20,000 distinct CDR3 sequences, approximately 40% of which appear only once. Treatment given: roughly 11-day PBMC culture with coronavirus spike peptide pools or control peptides (ViraFEST assay). The sequence came from a human donor who had recovered from COVID-19. The sample taken for sequencing was CD4+ T cells from blood, cultured in vitro. The chain recombines TRBV2 with TRBJ1-6; 7 nucleotides agree with TRBD1. The CDR3 spells CASGNRGSYNSPLHF. CDR3 coding DNA: TGTGCCAGCGGCAACAGGGGCTCCTATAATTCACCCCTCCACTTT. Combining the CDR3 with reference TRBV2 and TRBJ1-6 gives the whole variable domain EPEVTQTPSHQVTQMGQEVILRCVPISNHLYFYWYRQILGQKVEFLVSFYNNEISEKSEIFDDQFSVERPDGSNFTLKIRSTKLEDSAMYFCASGNRGSYNSPLHFGNGTRLTVT.